The next 7 T cell receptor beta chains were all read from a single sample in a study of cytomegalovirus exposure and HLA in healthy donors. Use of 60 Vbeta and 13 Jbeta primers characterized the PCR. Assay: immunoSEQ multiplex PCR; the TCRdb copy retains only in-frame clones and omits some. The sample holds tens of thousands of clones, around 86% seen once. The sequencing sample was made of PBMCs. These receptors were taken from a young man in good health and CMV-seropositive.

The V and J genes are TRBV28 and TRBJ2-7; TRBD1 agrees at 8 bases. With 7 bases clipped from V and 12 bases from J, the junction kept 5 bases outside the gene matches. Per germline, CDR1 MDHEN and CDR2 SYDVKM. The CDR3 length is 10 residues. This CDR3 reads CASKQGEAYF. CDR3 nucleotide sequence: TGTGCCAGCAAACAGGGGGAAGCGTACTTC.

To note about this clone: One junction end disagrees with the germline gene, perhaps due to a read error. V is TRBV6-6 and J is TRBJ2-7; 7 bases map to TRBD1. The CDR3 length is 13 residues. Germline CDR1 and CDR2: MNHNY and SVGAGI (reference sequence). The CDR3 loop is CTSRAPGGYEQYF. CDR3 sequence (DNA): TGTACCAGCAGGGCCCCAGGGGGTTACGAGCAGTACTTC.

The chain uses TRBV5-1 and TRBJ1-4, with TRBD1 as a possible D gene (6 bases). The CDR3 consists of 12 residues. Germline V CDR1 and CDR2: SGHRS, YFSETQ. Trimming took 7 bases from V and 10 from J, leaving 14 bases between them. The CDR3 loop is CASANGQSKLFF. CDR3 bases: TGCGCCAGCGCCAACGGACAGTCAAAACTGTTTTTT.

V is TRBV11-3 and J is TRBJ2-1; 9 nucleotides align to TRBD1. The CDR3 consists of 14 residues. After removal of 5 bases from V and 8 bases from J, the junction contained 7 bases not matched to a gene. In germline, CDR1 is SGHNT, CDR2 YENEEA. The CDR3 is CASSPRTGVDEQFF. The CDR3 DNA reads as TGTGCCAGCAGCCCGAGGACAGGGGTTGATGAGCAGTTCTTC. The full variable domain, completed using reference TRBV11-3 and TRBJ2-1, is EAGVVQSPRYKIIEKKQPVAFWCNPISGHNTLYWYLQNLGQGPELLIRYENEEAVDDSQLPKDRFSAERLKGVDSTLKIQPAELGDSAVYLCASSPRTGVDEQFFGPGTRLTVL.

This sequence joins TRBV7-8 and TRBJ2-7; the match to TRBD1 covers 9 bases. Unmatched junction bases numbered 1, after V lost 1 base and J lost 0 bases. There are 15 residues in the CDR3. From germline, CDR1 is SGHVS and CDR2 FQNEAQ. In DNA form, the CDR3 reads TGTGCCAGCAGCTTAGACAGGGGGCCCTCCTACGAGCAGTACTTC. This codes for CASSLDRGPSYEQYF.

Worth noting for this clone: An end of the junction differs from the germline gene, which may be a read error. The chain recombines TRBV4-1 with TRBJ2-5, with 7 bases identical to TRBD2. Germline V gives CDR1 MGHRA, CDR2 YSYEKL. This CDR3 comprises 15 residues. CDR3 residues: CASSPRGGTVETRYF. The CDR3 region has the DNA TGCGCCAGCAGCCCCCGGGGAGGGACGGTTGAGACCCGGTACTTC.

This sequence joins TRBV5-4 and TRBJ2-1; 11 bases map to TRBD1. This CDR3 spans 15 amino acids. J was trimmed by 7 bases and V by 2 bases; bases with no gene match: 5. Germline V gives CDR1 SGHNT, CDR2 YYREEE (reference sequence). The CDR3 DNA reads TGTGCCAGCAGCTTTGGACAGGGGGCTTGGAATGAGCAGTTCTTC. This codes for CASSFGQGAWNEQFF.